This TCR beta chain originates from a study of blood T cell repertoires in COVID-19. How the authors handled the data: Reference gene primer amplification gave nucleated cell count estimates. Method: immunoSEQ multiplex PCR; TCRdb's copy keeps in-frame clones and lacks some. That table furnishes V, J and clone size, whereas the DNA furnished D and trimming. The table records just over 60,000 clones, approximately 79% of them present only once. CDR3 size: 11 residues. Germline CDR1 reads MDHEN; CDR2 reads SYDVKM. Trimming pared 3 bases from V and 11 bases from J, leaving 10 bases between. The clonotype originates from a man aged 60-69 years with acute or convalescent COVID-19. V and J are TRBV28 and TRBJ1-1; D may be TRBD1 (5 bases). The material sequenced was peripheral blood. CDR3 protein: CASSFGGTAFF. CDR3 sequence (DNA): TGTGCCAGCAGTTTTGGCGGGACCGCTTTCTTT.